This passage covers 20 T cell receptor beta chains from one sample sequenced in a study of control samples from healthy donors and cancer patients. The protocol was immunoSEQ multiplex PCR, while the TCRdb copy is restricted to in-frame clones and leaves out a portion. The data show some 100,000 clones, 80% to 90% seen once. The sequencing sample was made of blood. These receptors originate from a young man in good health.

The chain carries TRBV7-2 and TRBJ1-2; possible D gene TRBD1, 5 bases. CDR3 size: 14 residues. The V end lost 6 bases, the J end lost 1 base, and 12 bases lay between the germline ends. Germline V gives CDR1 SGHTA, CDR2 FQGNSA. CDR3 in DNA: TGTGCCAGCAGAAGCAGGGCCCTTAACTATGGCTACACCTTC. The encoded protein is CASRSRALNYGYTF.

The genes are TRBV14 and TRBJ2-7; TRBD2 is a possible D gene (5 bases). The CDR3 is 16 amino acids. V dropped 0 bases and J dropped 7 bases, with 19 bases sitting between them. Germline V gene lookup returns CDR1 SGHDN and CDR2 FVKESK. In nucleotides, the CDR3 is TGTGCCAGCAGCCAAGATTGGAGACGCTGGACGGGGGAGCAGTACTTC. Amino acid sequence: CASSQDWRRWTGEQYF.

The gene calls are TRBV2 and TRBJ2-7; 12 bases fit TRBD2. Per the germline V gene, CDR1 is SNHLY and CDR2 is FYNNEI. This CDR3 has 15 residues. J was trimmed by 1 base and V by 6 bases; bases with no gene match: 4. CDR3 in amino acids: CASSGGTSGSYEQYV. The DNA of the CDR3 is TGTGCCAGCAGCGGCGGGACTAGCGGGTCCTACGAGCAGTACGTC.

CDR3 region: CATSYSTDTQYF. The CDR3 DNA follows: TGTGCCACTAGCTATAGCACAGATACGCAGTATTTT. The chain links TRBV19 to TRBJ2-3; perhaps TRBD2 as D (5 bases). Trimming removed 10 bases from V and 0 bases from J, with 8 bases in between. Germline assignment: CDR1 LNHDA and CDR2 SQIVND (reference sequence). The CDR3 is 12 amino acids.

V and J are TRBV5-1 and TRBJ2-3, with D unclear. The CDR3 extends over 11 amino acids. The germline V and J ends were trimmed by 6 bases and 5 bases, with 7 bases remaining between them. The V gene's germline CDR1 is SGHRS and CDR2 YFSETQ. The DNA for the CDR3 is TGCGCCAGCAACAATCGAGATACGCAGTATTTT. Residues: CASNNRDTQYF.

This chain links TRBV9 with TRBJ1-1; 8 bases line up with TRBD1. The J segment lost 1 base and the V segment lost 4 bases, leaving 3 bases of the junction unmatched. This CDR3 has 14 residues. The germline V gene has CDR1 SGDLS and CDR2 YYNGEE. CDR3 in amino acids: CASSLGQANTEAFF. In DNA form, the CDR3 reads TGTGCCAGCAGCCTGGGACAGGCGAACACTGAAGCTTTCTTT.

The chain recombines TRBV7-8 with TRBJ2-7; D is unclear. Germline CDR1 is SGHVS and CDR2 is FQNEAQ. The germline V and J ends were trimmed by 1 base and 5 bases, with 9 bases remaining between them. CDR3 size: 13 residues. CDR3 in amino acids: CASSLGGRNEQYF. The CDR3 DNA reads as TGTGCCAGCAGCTTAGGAGGAAGGAACGAGCAGTACTTC.

This chain joins TRBV7-8 and TRBJ2-7; TRBD1 agrees at 7 bases. CDR3 length equals 14 residues. Trimming took 3 bases from V and 8 from J; bases not matched to a gene: 10. Germline V gene data show CDR1 as SGHVS and CDR2 as FQNEAQ. CDR3 nucleotide sequence: TGTGCCAGCAGCTTGGTCGAAACAGGGGCCCAGCAGTACTTC. It translates to CASSLVETGAQQYF.

The J gene is TRBJ2-2, the V gene TRBV3-1 (or the pseudogene TRBV3-2); D unresolved. The V gene's germline CDR1 is LGHDT and CDR2 YNNKEL (reference sequence). This CDR3 is 14 amino acids long. Trimming removed 4 bases from V and 1 base from J, with 7 bases in between. CDR3 protein: CASSRGRNTGELFF. CDR3 DNA: TGTGCCAGCAGCCGGGGAAGGAACACCGGGGAGCTGTTTTTT.

The chain combines TRBV27 with TRBJ1-1; D call uncertain. There are 11 residues in the CDR3. CDR1 is MNHEY, CDR2 SMNVEV, per germline (reference sequence). Trimming pared 6 bases from V and 5 bases from J, leaving 7 bases between. The CDR3 here is CASSRGTEAFF. The CDR3 coding sequence is TGTGCCAGCAGCCGAGGGACTGAAGCTTTCTTT.

The V call is TRBV6-1, the J call TRBJ2-1; no reliable D call. The V gene's germline CDR1 is MNHNS and CDR2 SASEGT. The CDR3 covers 16 residues. Trimming took 3 bases from V and 7 from J, leaving 19 bases between them. The CDR3 loop is CASSERQTSESNEQFF. The CDR3 DNA reads TGTGCCAGCAGTGAGCGGCAGACAAGCGAGAGTAATGAGCAGTTCTTC.

This clone occurred once. V is TRBV19 and J is TRBJ2-1, with D tentatively TRBD1 or TRBD2 (5 bases each). The germline V and J ends were trimmed by 2 bases and 3 bases, with 11 bases remaining between them. This CDR3 has 15 amino acids. Germline CDR1 LNHDA, CDR2 SQIVND (reference sequence). In DNA form, the CDR3 reads TGTGCCAGTAGTATAAAGGGACGGGACTACAATGAGCAGTTCTTC. Translated, it gives CASSIKGRDYNEQFF.

The chain is built from TRBV6-5 and TRBJ1-5; no reliable D call. V gave up 6 bases and J gave up 6 bases, with 15 bases separating them. The CDR3 has 14 amino acids. Per germline, CDR1 MNHEY and CDR2 SVGAGI. The CDR3 DNA is TGTGCCAGCAGCACGGGCCACCCCAGTCAGCCCCAGCATTTT. Encoded protein: CASSTGHPSQPQHF.

The V gene is TRBV18, the J gene TRBJ1-5; a possible D gene is TRBD1 (5 bases). This CDR3 region has 13 residues. Germline CDR1 KGHSH, CDR2 LQKENI. The V gene lost 2 bases and the J gene lost 5 bases, with 7 bases spanning the gap. CDR3 bases: TGTGCCAGCTCACCAGACAGTTATCAGCCCCAGCATTTT. The encoded protein is CASSPDSYQPQHF.

J is TRBJ1-1 and V is TRBV5-5; D is possibly TRBD1 (5 bases). The CDR3 loop spans 15 amino acids. Trimming cost V 0 bases and J 5 bases, with 14 bases left between them. Germline V gives CDR1 SGHKS, CDR2 YYEKEE (reference sequence). The CDR3 region is CASSLGQGVGTEAFF. In DNA form, the CDR3 reads TGTGCCAGCAGCTTGGGGCAGGGAGTAGGGACTGAAGCTTTCTTT.

The rearrangement joins TRBV30 to TRBJ1-2; 8 nucleotides align to TRBD1. This CDR3 region has 14 residues. Germline V lookup: CDR1 GTSNPN, CDR2 SVGIG (reference sequence). V gave up 3 bases and J gave up 8 bases; unmatched junction bases: 11. CDR3 DNA sequence: TGTGCCTGGAGCCGGACAGGGTCCCCGGGGGGCTACACCTTC. This encodes CAWSRTGSPGGYTF.

This sequence joins TRBV2 and TRBJ1-1; D not resolved. This CDR3 has 15 residues. The ends were cut back, 3 bases at V and 0 bases at J, with 11 bases in the middle. CDR1 SNHLY and CDR2 FYNNEI come from the germline V gene. The CDR3 DNA follows: TGTGCCAGCAGTGACTACACCGGGGTGAACACTGAAGCTTTCTTT. It yields the protein CASSDYTGVNTEAFF.

This clone was found once. The identical CDR3 is also encoded by other nucleotide sequences in the sample. The V call is TRBV7-3, the J call TRBJ1-1; D is unresolved. The CDR3 covers 13 residues. V shed 4 bases and J shed 2 bases, with 8 bases lying between them. The germline CDR1 and CDR2 sequences are SGHTA and FQGTGA. CDR3 loop: CASSSGPNTEAFF. For the CDR3, the DNA is TGTGCCAGCAGCTCAGGTCCCAACACTGAAGCTTTCTTT.

The V call is TRBV7-8, the J call TRBJ2-1; no reliable D call. Germline V CDR1 and CDR2: SGHVS, FQNEAQ. The CDR3 loop spans 13 amino acids. Between the trimmed V and J ends, which lost 2 bases and 8 bases, there was a span of 10 bases. The CDR3 DNA sequence: TGTGCCAGCAGCTTAACCCCTCCCGATGAGCAGTTCTTC. Its translation: CASSLTPPDEQFF.

This sequence joins TRBV7-2 and TRBJ2-4; D gene ambiguous. The V end lost 5 bases, the J end lost 0 bases, and 11 bases lay between the germline ends. The CDR3 has 15 residues. Germline V gives CDR1 SGHTA, CDR2 FQGNSA. CDR3 region: CASSPSVRAKNIQYF. Here the CDR3 DNA reads TGTGCCAGCAGCCCTTCCGTCCGAGCCAAAAACATTCAGTACTTC. Using reference TRBV7-2 and TRBJ2-4 for the parts outside the CDR3, the full variable domain is GAGVSQSPSNKVTEKGKDVELRCDPISGHTALYWYRQSLGQGLEFLIYFQGNSAPDKSGLPSDRFSAERTGGSVSTLTIQRTQQEDSAVYLCASSPSVRAKNIQYFGAGTRLSVL.